The T cell receptor beta chain described here comes from a study of CD8 T cells in ankylosing spondylitis. The V end was cut by 1 base, the J end by 4 bases, with 8 bases between. CDR1 and CDR2 from the germline V gene are DFQATT and SNEGSKA (reference sequence). This CDR3 has 13 residues. This clonotype was observed many times. TCRdb reprocessed the 5' RACE reads with MiXCR, giving one entry per CDR3 protein. Of about 36,000 distinct CDR3 sequences listed, 9.5% to 12% are singletons. Sequenced material: synovial fluid, either unsorted or a sorted T cell fraction (not recorded which). This receptor was obtained from a male donor with ankylosing spondylitis. The V call is TRBV20-1, the J call TRBJ2-1; D is possibly TRBD2 (6 bases). The CDR3 sequence: CSARGGTYNEQFF. The CDR3 bases are TGCAGTGCTAGAGGCGGGACTTACAATGAGCAGTTCTTC.